The TCR beta chain under discussion was sequenced for a study of beta chain features in type 1 diabetes. Looked up from germline, CDR1 is SNHLY and CDR2 is FYNNEI. V gave up 1 base and J gave up 7 bases, with 11 bases separating them. The CDR3 covers 14 residues. The whole isolated RNA underwent reverse transcription, so sequencing captured expressed TCRB transcripts. Clones were read by immunoSEQ multiplex PCR, and TCRdb kept only the in-frame ones, dropping some. The sample records 250,000 or so clones, 27% being singletons. This sequence was found in a man under 40 in good health. The chain couples TRBV2 to TRBJ1-5; D is unresolved. Input material: central memory CD4+ T cells from blood. The CDR3 region has the DNA TGTGCCAGCAGTGAAGAGGGCCTCGGACAGCCCCAGCATTTT. Amino acid sequence: CASSEEGLGQPQHF.